The next 22 T cell receptor beta chains were all read from a single sample in a study of molecular identifiers for immune sequencing clone quantification. TCRdb reprocessed the PCR reads with MiXCR, giving one entry per CDR3 protein. This table has hundreds of thousands of distinct CDR3 sequences, about 25% appearing once. Sequenced input: naive CD8+ T cells from blood, with Jurkat cell RNA spiked in. The subset: FACS-sorted CD8+CD4-CCR7+CD45RA+ naive T cells. These receptors originate from a human donor in good health. Some libraries in this study had Jurkat cell RNA spiked in.

Regarding this clonotype: This could be a read error, since a much larger clone is one nucleotide away. It is likely a read error, because the conserved phenylalanine at the end of the CDR3 is missing. J is TRBJ2-3 and V is TRBV7-9; D remains unclear. This CDR3 has 14 residues. Germline assignment: CDR1 SEHNR and CDR2 FQNEAQ (reference sequence). The V and J ends lost 6 bases and 2 bases respectively, with 12 bases between them. CDR3 sequence (DNA): TGTGCCAGCAGGCCCCCCACCAACACAGATACGCAGTATCTT. It is translated as CASRPPTNTDTQYL.

This clonotype was picked up many times. The V gene is TRBV18, the J gene TRBJ2-5; the D gene is possibly TRBD1 (6 bases). Trimming stripped 8 bases from V and 5 bases from J, with 24 bases between. CDR3 length: 16 residues. In germline, CDR1 is KGHSH, CDR2 LQKENI. DNA for the CDR3: TGTGCCAGCATACGCCTCCCCACAGGGACGTTTGAGACCCAGTACTTC. Translating it yields CASIRLPTGTFETQYF.

This clonotype was recorded many times. The chain uses TRBV7-2 and TRBJ2-3, with D tentatively TRBD2 (5 bases). Trimming shortened V by 2 bases and J by 4 bases, and 7 bases separated the two germline ends. The CDR3 loop spans 13 amino acids. Germline V lookup: CDR1 SGHTA, CDR2 FQGNSA. The DNA for the CDR3 is TGTGCCAGCAGCTTAATTAGCGCAGATACGCAGTATTTT. Protein: CASSLISADTQYF.

This clonotype was recorded a few times. This chain connects TRBV12-3 or TRBV12-4 to TRBJ1-1; D is possibly TRBD1 (5 bases). This CDR3 region has 13 residues. Trimming shortened V by 3 bases and J by 6 bases, and 11 bases separated the two germline ends. CDR3 nucleotide sequence: TGTGCCAGCAGTTTTCGGCTGGGGGCTGAAGCTTTCTTT. It specifies CASSFRLGAEAFF.

The chain is built from TRBV28 and TRBJ2-3, with D unclear. There are 13 residues in the CDR3. V was trimmed by 3 bases and J by 2 bases, leaving 6 bases between them. Germline lookup yields CDR1 MDHEN and CDR2 SYDVKM. CDR3 loop: CASSFKPTDTQYF. The CDR3 DNA follows: TGTGCCAGCAGTTTCAAGCCCACAGATACGCAGTATTTT.

This clonotype was recorded many times. The CDR3 loop is CASSFGAPDTEAFF. DNA of the CDR3: TGTGCCAGCAGCTTTGGGGCCCCGGACACTGAAGCTTTCTTT. This chain connects TRBV13 to TRBJ1-1; possible D gene TRBD1, 5 bases. The germline V gene has CDR1 PRHDT and CDR2 FYEKMQ (reference sequence). The length of the CDR3 is 14 residues. Trimming stripped 3 bases from V and 3 bases from J, with 11 bases between.

This clonotype was detected a few times. V is TRBV27 and J is TRBJ2-7; 9 bases are a match to TRBD2. Losses at the gene ends were 3 bases for V and 5 bases for J; bases not matched to a gene: 5. In germline, CDR1 is MNHEY, CDR2 SMNVEV (reference sequence). This CDR3 contains 14 residues. As DNA, the CDR3 is TGTGCCAGCAGTTTTATAGCGGGAGTCAACGAGCAGTACTTC. Translation gives CASSFIAGVNEQYF.

Comments on this clonotype: The conserved phenylalanine or tryptophan normally closing the CDR3 is absent here, so this likely arose from a read error. The V call is TRBV27, the J call TRBJ1-1; 9 nucleotides line up with TRBD1. Germline CDR1 reads MNHEY; CDR2 reads SMNVEV (reference sequence). The V segment lost 8 bases and the J segment 2 bases; nucleotides outside the gene matches: 9. The CDR3 spans 15 residues. The CDR3 DNA reads as TGTGCCAGCTCAGACAGGGGGAATCAAAACACTGAAGCTTTCTCT. Protein product: CASSDRGNQNTEAFS.

Notes on this clonotype: The CDR3 does not end in the conserved phenylalanine or tryptophan, so this is likely a read error. The chain uses TRBV6-5 and TRBJ2-2; TRBD2 aligns across 8 bases. Germline values: CDR1 MNHEY, CDR2 SVGAGI. The V segment lost 1 base and the J segment 4 bases; nucleotides outside the gene matches: 2. This CDR3 is 15 amino acids long. The CDR3 protein is CASSYLAGGTGELFL. CDR3 coding DNA: TGTGCCAGCAGTTACTTGGCGGGGGGCACCGGGGAGCTGTTTCTT.

This clonotype was detected only once. A much larger clone sits a single nucleotide away, making a read error possible. The rearrangement uses TRBV20-1 and TRBJ2-7; 8 bases are shared with TRBD1. The CDR3 extends over 15 amino acids. From germline, CDR1 is DFQATT and CDR2 SNEGSKA (reference sequence). CDR3 protein: CSARVGQGATYVQYF. The CDR3 DNA reads TGCAGTGCTAGAGTTGGGCAGGGGGCTACCTACGTGCAGTACTTC.

This clonotype was found many times. The J gene is TRBJ2-4, the V gene TRBV28; D might be TRBD1 (5 bases). Per the germline V gene, CDR1 is MDHEN and CDR2 is SYDVKM. V was trimmed by 6 bases and J by 0 bases, leaving 12 bases between them. The CDR3 is made up of 15 amino acids. CDR3 sequence reads: CASSPGALAKNIQYF. The CDR3, as DNA: TGTGCCAGCAGCCCTGGGGCTCTAGCCAAAAACATTCAGTACTTC.

In its sample, this clonotype was seen a few times. This chain joins TRBV7-9 and TRBJ1-5, with 9 bases matching TRBD1. The V gene's germline CDR1 is SEHNR and CDR2 FQNEAQ (reference sequence). The CDR3 has 20 amino acids. V lost 3 bases to trimming and J lost 1 base; unmatched junction nucleotides: 16. This CDR3 is CASSLQQGARGPGSNQPQHF. The CDR3 DNA is TGTGCCAGCAGCTTGCAACAGGGGGCGCGGGGTCCCGGGAGCAATCAGCCCCAGCATTTT.

This clonotype has a count of ten or more. The chain combines TRBV3-1 with TRBJ1-4; D not resolved. The germline gives CDR1 LGHDT, CDR2 YNNKEL (reference sequence). V shed 1 base and J shed 6 bases, with 6 bases lying between them. The CDR3 sequence is 13 residues long. CDR3: CASSQVNDEKLFF. CDR3 nucleotide sequence: TGTGCCAGCAGCCAAGTTAACGATGAAAAACTGTTTTTT.

This clonotype was seen a few times. The chain joins TRBV5-1 to TRBJ2-7; 9 bases match TRBD1. The CDR3 runs 15 residues. In germline, CDR1 is SGHRS, CDR2 YFSETQ. Germline trimming cut 4 bases from V and 1 base from J; bases unmatched to any gene: 6. The CDR3 protein is CASSLPDRGSYEQYF. CDR3 sequence (DNA): TGCGCCAGCAGCCTACCGGACAGGGGATCCTACGAGCAGTACTTC. The variable domain in full, with the rest retrieved from reference TRBV5-1 and TRBJ2-7, is KAGVTQTPRYLIKTRGQQVTLSCSPISGHRSVSWYQQTPGQGLQFLFEYFSETQRNKGNFPGRFSGRQFSNSRSEMNVSTLELGDSALYLCASSLPDRGSYEQYFGPGTRLTVT.

About this clonotype: A much larger clonotype is one base distant, so this may be a read error. This is likely a read error, given that the CDR3 carries no conserved phenylalanine or tryptophan at its end. The chain employs TRBV7-9 and TRBJ1-1, with D unresolved. This CDR3 has 13 amino acids. V was clipped by 5 bases and J by 0 bases, with 7 bases between them. From germline, CDR1 is SEHNR and CDR2 FQNEAQ (reference sequence). In DNA, the CDR3 is TGTGCCAGCAGCCCTAATATGAACACTGAAGCTTTCCTT. Protein product: CASSPNMNTEAFL.

This clonotype was counted a few times. The chain combines TRBV4-1 with TRBJ2-1, with 11 bases lining up with TRBD1. Looked up from germline, CDR1 is MGHRA and CDR2 is YSYEKL. The CDR3 loop spans 15 amino acids. V shed 9 bases and J 3 bases; nucleotides not matched to a gene: 7. CDR3 loop: CASQVGTGGYNEQFF. The CDR3 DNA follows: TGCGCCAGTCAGGTCGGGACAGGGGGCTACAATGAGCAGTTCTTC.

For this clonotype: This may be a read error: a much more frequent sequence differs by one nucleotide. This chain connects TRBV12-3 or TRBV12-4 to TRBJ2-1; 7 bases line up with TRBD1. The CDR3 is 13 amino acids. V lost 4 bases and J lost 8; bases outside the gene matches: 5. The CDR3 DNA reads as TGTGCCAGCAGTTCAACAGGGGTCCATGAGCAGTTCTTC. This gives the protein CASSSTGVHEQFF.

The CDR3 loop is CASREGGAIEAFF. The CDR3 DNA reads TGTGCCAGCAGGGAGGGAGGGGCCATTGAAGCTTTCTTT. V usage is TRBV14 and J usage is TRBJ1-1, with D possibly being TRBD1 (5 bases). The CDR3 has 13 amino acids. In germline, CDR1 is SGHDN, CDR2 FVKESK. V was pared by 6 bases and J by 7 bases, with 15 bases between.

This clonotype was seen a handful of times. The chain has TRBV12-3 or TRBV12-4 and TRBJ1-4, with TRBD1 matching over 7 bases. J gave up 6 bases and V 3 bases, and 7 bases lay outside the gene matches. The CDR3 sequence is 15 residues long. The CDR3 bases are TGTGCCAGCAGTTTTGAGGACAGGCGTTATGAAAAACTGTTTTTT. It specifies CASSFEDRRYEKLFF.

The chain recombines TRBV10-2 with TRBJ1-2; D is unclear. Between the trimmed V and J ends, which lost 1 base and 3 bases, there was a span of 12 bases. Germline CDR1 and CDR2: WSHSY and SAAADI. This CDR3 region has 15 residues. This CDR3 reads CASSELVVMDYGYTF. CDR3 bases: TGCGCCAGCAGTGAGTTAGTCGTGATGGACTATGGCTACACCTTC.

This clonotype has at least ten counts. This chain joins TRBV7-9 and TRBJ1-1, with TRBD1 matching 7 bases. CDR3 length: 14 amino acids. Germline V gene data show CDR1 as SEHNR and CDR2 as FQNEAQ (reference sequence). J gave up 4 bases and V 3 bases, and 5 bases lay outside the gene matches. The CDR3 here is CASSFLQGSTEAFF. CDR3 bases: TGTGCCAGCAGCTTTTTACAGGGGAGCACTGAAGCTTTCTTT.

V gene TRBV4-3 combines with J gene TRBJ1-1; D is perhaps TRBD1 (5 bases). There are 14 residues in the CDR3. Germline V CDR1 and CDR2: LGHNA, YSLEER. Between the trimmed V and J ends, which lost 9 bases and 1 base, there was a span of 15 bases. DNA of the CDR3: TGCGCCAGTCGCCAAGTGCAGGGGAACACTGAAGCTTTCTTT. Protein sequence: CASRQVQGNTEAFF.